Listed below are T cell receptor beta chains from one sample, sequenced in a study of shared clonotypes between healthy human individuals. Assay used: immunoSEQ multiplex PCR; TCRdb lists only in-frame clones, some missing. In the table there are millions of clones, 85% to 95% of which are singletons. Sequenced: naive CD4+ T cells sorted from blood. All receptors derive from a man between 18 and 29 years old in good health. Both conserved end residues are part of each CDR3. Each record gives: V gene, clone size, J gene, D gene, CDR3 DNA, CDR3 protein. D genes are given only for firm matches. Clone sizes are given selectively: once, few, many, or a class where the clone is expanded.

>TRBV29-1|NA|TRBJ2-2|NA
TGCAGCGTATTGACTATTAGCGGCACCGGGGAGCTGTTTTTT
CSVLTISGTGELFF
>TRBV18|NA|TRBJ1-1|NA
TGTGCCAGCTCACCTACCGACAGGCAAGAAGCTTTCTTT
CASSPTDRQEAFF
>TRBV4-3|NA|TRBJ2-3|NA
TGCGCCAGCAGAGCAGCGGTCTTCGTCACAGATACGCAGTATTTT
CASRAAVFVTDTQYF
>TRBV28|NA|TRBJ1-4|TRBD1
TGTGCCAGCAGTACGACAGGGGGCGCGACTAATGAAAAACTGTTTTTT
CASSTTGGATNEKLFF
>TRBV7-2|NA|TRBJ2-3|TRBD2
TGTGCCAGCAGCTTAGTGGGCGGGGGGGTCCCAGATACGCAGTATTTT
CASSLVGGGVPDTQYF
>TRBV25-1|NA|TRBJ1-5|NA
TGTGCCAGCAGAGGCCAGGGGAGCAATCAGCCCCAGCATTTT
CASRGQGSNQPQHF
>TRBV6-5|NA|TRBJ1-5|NA
TGTGCCAGCAGTTACGGACGGCAGAATCAGCCCCAGCATTTT
CASSYGRQNQPQHF
>TRBV18|NA|TRBJ1-1|NA
TGTGCCAGCTCACCGGACCGTGAAGCTTTCTTT
CASSPDREAFF
>TRBV9|NA|TRBJ2-5|TRBD2
TGTGCCAGCAGCGTCGGGACTAGCGGGGGGCAAGAGACCCAGTACTTC
CASSVGTSGGQETQYF
>TRBV11-2|NA|TRBJ2-7|NA
TGTGCCAGCAGTTCCCAGGGGGGTACCTACGAGCAGTACTTC
CASSSQGGTYEQYF
>TRBV6-1|NA|TRBJ2-1|NA
TGTGCCAGCACCGAGCGGTCCTTGCTCTACAATGAGCAGTTCTTC
CASTERSLLYNEQFF
>TRBV5-1|once|TRBJ1-2|TRBD1
TGCGCCAGCAGCTGGACCGCCCAGGGGGAGGGAGGCTACACCTTC
CASSWTAQGEGGYTF
>TRBV18|NA|TRBJ2-3|NA
TGTGCCAGCTCACCACCGAGTCTAGATACGCAGTATTTT
CASSPPSLDTQYF
>TRBV19|NA|TRBJ1-6|NA
TGTGCCAGTAGTATTCCTGACAGACAGAATTCACCCCTCCACTTT
CASSIPDRQNSPLHF
>TRBV7-9|NA|TRBJ1-1|TRBD1
TGTGCCAGCAGCTCCGGGACAGGGGGCTCCATGAACACTGAAGCTTTCTTT
CASSSGTGGSMNTEAFF
>TRBV25-1|NA|TRBJ1-6|TRBD1
TGTGCCAGCAGTGCCGGGACAGAAACTTATAATTCACCCCTCCACTTT
CASSAGTETYNSPLHF
>TRBV20-1|NA|TRBJ1-5|NA
TGCAGTGCAGGGGGTGGTCAGCCCCAGCATTTT
CSAGGGQPQHF
>TRBV5-1|NA|TRBJ2-5|NA
TGCGCCAGCAGCTTGTTGATAGGGGGTAGTGAGACCCAGTACTTC
CASSLLIGGSETQYF
>TRBV7-2|NA|TRBJ1-5|NA
TGTGCCAGCAGCTACGGGGGTATGGCTGGGCAGCCCCAGCATTTT
CASSYGGMAGQPQHF
>TRBV5-1|NA|TRBJ1-6|TRBD1
TGCGCCAGCAGCTTCCGGTCAGGGGGCTTGAATTCACCCCTCCACTTT
CASSFRSGGLNSPLHF
>TRBV7-2|once|TRBJ2-5|NA
TGTGCCAGCAGCTTAGGTCGTTTACATTACCAAGAGACCCAGTACTTC
CASSLGRLHYQETQYF
>TRBV6-1|NA|TRBJ1-5|NA
TGTGCCAGCAGTAGTACCTTCAATCAGCCCCAGCATTTT
CASSSTFNQPQHF
>TRBV11-3|NA|TRBJ2-1|NA
TGTGCCAGCAGCTTAGATTCGGATGAGCAGTTCTTC
CASSLDSDEQFF
>TRBV28|NA|TRBJ1-2|TRBD1
TGTGCCAGCCTGGACAGGGGATTAGCTAACTATGGCTACACCTTC
CASLDRGLANYGYTF
>TRBV5-4|NA|TRBJ1-2|NA
TGTGCCAGCAGCTTGGGAGCAGCAACTAACTATGGCTACACCTTC
CASSLGAATNYGYTF
>TRBV7-8|NA|TRBJ1-2|TRBD1
TGTGCCAGCAGCCGCACTGAGGGGGCAGTTTTTAACTATGGCTACACCTTC
CASSRTEGAVFNYGYTF
>TRBV14|once|TRBJ1-1|NA
TGTGCCAGCAGCCAAGATCTAGTCAGTGAAGCTTTCTTT
CASSQDLVSEAFF
>TRBV29-1|NA|TRBJ2-7|TRBD1
TGCAGCGTCCGATACACAGGGGGTTACGAGCAGTACTTC
CSVRYTGGYEQYF
>TRBV28|once|TRBJ1-1|NA
TGTGCCAGCAGCCCGACAGTACCTGAAGCTTTCTTT
CASSPTVPEAFF
>TRBV9|NA|TRBJ2-2|TRBD1
TGTGCCAGCAGCCCCCGGACAGGGCGCGGGGAGCTGTTTTTT
CASSPRTGRGELFF
>TRBV7-9|once|TRBJ1-1|TRBD1
TGTGCCAGCAGCCTCGACCGAGCAGGGGGCCCTGAAGCTTTCTTT
CASSLDRAGGPEAFF
>TRBV2|NA|TRBJ1-5|TRBD1
TGTGCCAGCAGTGGCCAGGGGGCGCGTTTGGGGCAGCCCCAGCATTTT
CASSGQGARLGQPQHF
>TRBV9|few|TRBJ1-1|NA
TGTGCCAGCAGCGTAGACCTGAACACTGAAGCTTTCTTT
CASSVDLNTEAFF
>TRBV5-1|NA|TRBJ2-6|NA
TGCGCCAGCAGCGCCGACAGCTCTGGGGCCAACGTCCTGACTTTC
CASSADSSGANVLTF
>TRBV9|NA|TRBJ2-5|NA
TGTGCCAGCAGCGCGGGACTGTACCAAGAGACCCAGTACTTC
CASSAGLYQETQYF
>TRBV5-6|NA|TRBJ2-7|TRBD2
TGTGCCAGCAGCCCACTCGGGACTAGCGGGGGGTTCTCCTACGAGCAGTACTTC
CASSPLGTSGGFSYEQYF
>TRBV6-5|NA|TRBJ2-7|NA
TGTGCCAGCAGTTTGGACACCGCTAGCTCCTACGAGCAGTACTTC
CASSLDTASSYEQYF
>TRBV10-2|NA|TRBJ2-2|NA
TGCGCCAGCAAAAGGCAGGGTATTAACACCGGGGAGCTGTTTTTT
CASKRQGINTGELFF
>TRBV19|NA|TRBJ2-6|TRBD2
TGTGCCAGTAGTATAGGGGGGGGTTCTGGGGCCAACGTCCTGACTTTC
CASSIGGGSGANVLTF
>TRBV7-9|NA|TRBJ1-6|NA
TGTGCCAGCAGCTTAGAAAATTCACCCCTCCACTTT
CASSLENSPLHF
>TRBV6-1|NA|TRBJ1-2|NA
TGTGCCAGCAGTGAATTGGACGGACGCTATGGCTACACCTTC
CASSELDGRYGYTF
>TRBV5-1|once|TRBJ2-1|NA
TGCGCCAGCAGCTTGGAAGGTACCCATTCCAATGAGCAGTTCTTC
CASSLEGTHSNEQFF
>TRBV5-6|NA|TRBJ2-5|NA
TGTGCCAGCTCTGAGGACACCGGGCAAGAGACCCAGTACTTC
CASSEDTGQETQYF
>TRBV19|NA|TRBJ2-7|TRBD1
TGTGCCAGTAGTATAGGGGGGACAGGGGGCTACGAGCAGTACTTC
CASSIGGTGGYEQYF
>TRBV10-3|NA|TRBJ2-7|NA
TGTGCCATCCGTCCGGGAACCGTGTCCTACGAGCAGTACTTC
CAIRPGTVSYEQYF
>TRBV7-9|NA|TRBJ2-3|TRBD2
TGTGCCAGCAGCACCCGGACTAGGGCGTATACGCAGTATTTT
CASSTRTRAYTQYF
>TRBV7-9|NA|TRBJ1-6|NA
TGTGCCAGCAGCTGGGGGGATTCACCCCTCCACTTT
CASSWGDSPLHF
>TRBV2|NA|TRBJ2-3|NA
TGTGCCAGCAGTACTAGGGATACGCAGTATTTT
CASSTRDTQYF
>TRBV18|NA|TRBJ1-3|NA
TGTGCCAGCTCACCGAACGTTCCAGGGGAGACTGGAAACACCATATATTTT
CASSPNVPGETGNTIYF
>TRBV6-5|NA|TRBJ1-4|NA
TGTGCCAGCAGTTACGCCCCGGGGGGGATCGAAAAACTGTTTTTT
CASSYAPGGIEKLFF
>TRBV5-1|NA|TRBJ2-3|NA
TGCGCCAGCAGCCCCCGACTAGGGATTGATACGCAGTATTTT
CASSPRLGIDTQYF
>TRBV9|NA|TRBJ2-3|TRBD2
TGTGCCAGCAGCGTTGCTAGCGGGGCCCTCGGGGATACGCAGTATTTT
CASSVASGALGDTQYF
>TRBV6-5|NA|TRBJ1-2|NA
TGTGCCAGCAGTTACTCGGGGTCAGTCTATGGCTACACCTTC
CASSYSGSVYGYTF
>TRBV9|NA|TRBJ2-3|NA
TGTGCCAGCAGCACCTTACTCGGCACAGATACGCAGTATTTT
CASSTLLGTDTQYF
>TRBV6-1|NA|TRBJ2-5|NA
TGTGCCAGCAGTCCCCTAGAGACCCAGTACTTC
CASSPLETQYF
>TRBV10-2|NA|TRBJ1-3|NA
TGCGCCAGCTTGGATAGGCGCTCTGGAAACACCATATATTTT
CASLDRRSGNTIYF
>TRBV30|NA|TRBJ1-2|NA
TGTGCCTGGAGGTTCCAGGGTGGGGACTATGGCTACACCTTC
CAWRFQGGDYGYTF
>TRBV30|NA|TRBJ1-2|TRBD1
TGTGCCTGGAGTCCGGGACAGGGCCCTGGCTACACCTTC
CAWSPGQGPGYTF
>TRBV6-5|NA|TRBJ1-2|NA
TGTGCCAGCAGTTACGTTGGGGGATATGGCTACACCTTC
CASSYVGGYGYTF